This is a list of T cell receptor beta chains from one sample in a study of neurological immune-mediated disorders. MiXCR was run by TCRdb on the 5' RACE reads, yielding one entry per CDR3 protein. The data show some 65,000 distinct CDR3 sequences, more than 3.5% seen once. Sequencing was carried out using PBMCs. The source of these receptors is a man over 45 with multiple sclerosis. Each CDR3 is given without its conserved first and last residue. Each record gives: V gene, CDR3 length, J gene, CDR3 protein.

V gene: TRBV4-1
CDR3 length: 16
J gene: TRBJ2-3
CDR3 protein: ASSQASRGTGGADTQY

V gene: TRBV12-3/TRBV12-4
CDR3 length: 14
J gene: TRBJ2-3
CDR3 protein: ASSFPRGGPADTQY

V gene: TRBV5-1
CDR3 length: 15
J gene: TRBJ2-3
CDR3 protein: ASSLSGEPGGTDTQY

V gene: TRBV20-1
CDR3 length: 13
J gene: TRBJ2-2
CDR3 protein: SAPRGGGFTGELF

V gene: TRBV6-6
CDR3 length: 10
J gene: TRBJ2-7
CDR3 protein: ASRTGDYEQY

V gene: TRBV6-2/TRBV6-3
CDR3 length: 11
J gene: TRBJ1-5
CDR3 protein: ASSDRGNQPQN

V gene: TRBV28
CDR3 length: 14
J gene: TRBJ1-2
CDR3 protein: ASSWVRRTAYYGYT

V gene: TRBV15
CDR3 length: 13
J gene: TRBJ2-1
CDR3 protein: ATSRARLDYNEQF

V gene: TRBV5-1
CDR3 length: 12
J gene: TRBJ1-1
CDR3 protein: ASSRQGLRTEAF

V gene: TRBV6-5
CDR3 length: 12
J gene: TRBJ2-3
CDR3 protein: ASSGRTSGDTQY

V gene: TRBV7-6
CDR3 length: 13
J gene: TRBJ1-1
CDR3 protein: ASSLTGRGNTEAF

V gene: TRBV7-9
CDR3 length: 16
J gene: TRBJ2-3
CDR3 protein: ASSLALRRDASTDTQY

V gene: TRBV5-5
CDR3 length: 13
J gene: TRBJ1-5
CDR3 protein: ASSLEDWADQPQH

V gene: TRBV20-1
CDR3 length: 10
J gene: TRBJ2-7
CDR3 protein: SASGGDNEQY

V gene: TRBV6-2/TRBV6-3
CDR3 length: 12
J gene: TRBJ1-5
CDR3 protein: ASTGTGGYQPQH

V gene: TRBV24-1
CDR3 length: 9
J gene: TRBJ2-5
CDR3 protein: ATSDMETQY

V gene: TRBV6-2/TRBV6-3
CDR3 length: 16
J gene: TRBJ2-3
CDR3 protein: ASSFPGQVLTVTDTQY

V gene: TRBV7-9
CDR3 length: 14
J gene: TRBJ2-4
CDR3 protein: ASSLVVLGAKNIQY

V gene: TRBV5-1
CDR3 length: 12
J gene: TRBJ2-7
CDR3 protein: ASRRGDRSYEQY

V gene: TRBV15
CDR3 length: 12
J gene: TRBJ2-5
CDR3 protein: ATMTSQRQETQY

V gene: TRBV20-1
CDR3 length: 13
J gene: TRBJ1-1
CDR3 protein: SARPHQTNPREAF

V gene: TRBV28
CDR3 length: 15
J gene: TRBJ2-3
CDR3 protein: ASSFILGPPSTDTQY

V gene: TRBV5-1
CDR3 length: 10
J gene: TRBJ1-6
CDR3 protein: ASSLGQGMPH

V gene: TRBV7-6
CDR3 length: 13
J gene: TRBJ1-1
CDR3 protein: ASSRLTDRNTEAF

V gene: TRBV20-1
CDR3 length: 11
J gene: TRBJ1-1
CDR3 protein: SAHDSMNTEAF

V gene: TRBV20-1
CDR3 length: 12
J gene: TRBJ1-6
CDR3 protein: SADTGINNSPLN

V gene: TRBV6-5
CDR3 length: 12
J gene: TRBJ2-5
CDR3 protein: AAGPGDSQETQY

V gene: TRBV4-1
CDR3 length: 14
J gene: TRBJ2-1
CDR3 protein: ASSRAGGRSLGEQF

V gene: TRBV7-9
CDR3 length: 13
J gene: TRBJ1-5
CDR3 protein: ASSLTGVTNQPQH

V gene: TRBV5-5
CDR3 length: 13
J gene: TRBJ2-1
CDR3 protein: ASSEGTGLYNEQF

V gene: TRBV6-1
CDR3 length: 11
J gene: TRBJ1-5
CDR3 protein: ASREQGVGPQH

V gene: TRBV20-1
CDR3 length: 11
J gene: TRBJ2-1
CDR3 protein: SARRSPYNEQF

V gene: TRBV6-5
CDR3 length: 12
J gene: TRBJ2-1
CDR3 protein: ASSLWQGNDEQF

V gene: TRBV6-5
CDR3 length: 15
J gene: TRBJ2-3
CDR3 protein: ASSSVLTGASTDTQY

V gene: TRBV5-1
CDR3 length: 15
J gene: TRBJ2-1
CDR3 protein: ASSLAEGLAGLNEQF

V gene: TRBV5-5
CDR3 length: 13
J gene: TRBJ1-1
CDR3 protein: ASTSSLVAGTEAF